Shown below are 20 T cell receptor beta chains from a single sample sequenced in a study of shared clonotypes between healthy human individuals. Some clones are missing from TCRdb's copy, which holds only in-frame ones; the method was immunoSEQ multiplex PCR. The sample records around 2,000,000 clones, roughly 96% being singletons. Sequencing was done on a sample of naive CD4+ T cells sorted from blood. Described subset: CD45RA+ positively selected. All receptors derive from a man between 18 and 29 years old in good health.

This chain joins TRBV5-1 and TRBJ2-3; 10 positions match TRBD2. With 4 bases clipped from V and 2 bases from J, the junction kept 10 bases outside the gene matches. The CDR3 length is 17 residues. CDR1 and CDR2 (germline): SGHRS, YFSETQ. The CDR3 protein is CASSLPLAGGPTDTQYF. The DNA for the CDR3 is TGCGCCAGCAGCCTACCTTTAGCGGGAGGCCCCACAGATACGCAGTATTTT.

Note on this clone: A much larger clone differs by one base, so this may be a read error. The chain uses TRBV7-9 and TRBJ2-7; D gene uncertain. CDR1 and CDR2 (germline): SEHNR, FQNEAQ (reference sequence). Trimming pared 4 bases from V and 2 bases from J, leaving 12 bases between. This CDR3 is built from 14 residues. The CDR3 reads CASSYPMAAYEQYF. As DNA, the CDR3 is TGTGCCAGCAGCTACCCGATGGCAGCCTACGAGCAGTACTTC.

The chain recombines TRBV30 with TRBJ2-1; D is ambiguous. Germline V gene data show CDR1 as GTSNPN and CDR2 as SVGIG (reference sequence). V lost 4 bases, J lost 0 bases, and 7 bases lay in between. This CDR3 spans 13 amino acids. CDR3 bases: TGTGCCTGGACGGAATACTCCTACAATGAGCAGTTCTTC. Amino acid sequence: CAWTEYSYNEQFF.

The chain is built from TRBV30 and TRBJ1-1; D unresolved. V shed 3 bases and J shed 1 base, with 9 bases lying between them. The CDR3 runs to 13 residues. Germline values: CDR1 GTSNPN, CDR2 SVGIG (reference sequence). This chain's CDR3 is CAWSPQKNTEAFF. DNA of the CDR3: TGTGCCTGGAGCCCTCAGAAGAACACTGAAGCTTTCTTT.

The chain is built from TRBV25-1 and TRBJ1-4; D possibly corresponds to TRBD1 (6 bases). The CDR3 length is 16 residues. CDR1 MGHDK and CDR2 SYGVNS come from the germline V gene. V dropped 4 bases and J dropped 0 bases, with 12 bases sitting between them. The CDR3 sequence: CASSGGQGTTNEKLFF. The CDR3 nucleotides are TGTGCCAGCAGTGGGGGGCAGGGAACAACTAATGAAAAACTGTTTTTT.

The chain couples TRBV9 to TRBJ1-3; D unresolved. The CDR3 runs to 13 residues. The V and J ends lost 2 bases and 4 bases respectively, with 7 bases between them. Looked up from germline, CDR1 is SGDLS and CDR2 is YYNGEE. DNA for the CDR3: TGTGCCAGCAGCGTGGAGAACGGAAACACCATATATTTT. This gives the protein CASSVENGNTIYF.

The CDR3 DNA sequence: TGTGCCAGCAGCTTAGGGCCGATGAACACTGAAGCTTTCTTT. Translating gives CASSLGPMNTEAFF. The genes are TRBV7-9 and TRBJ1-1; D ambiguous. Germline lookup yields CDR1 SEHNR and CDR2 FQNEAQ (reference sequence). V was shortened by 1 base and J by 0 bases, with 6 bases between the two germline ends. CDR3 length equals 14 residues.

The chain links TRBV4-3 to TRBJ2-1; D may be TRBD2 (5 bases). The CDR3 length is 15 residues. The V and J ends lost 3 bases and 2 bases respectively, with 11 bases between them. Germline V lookup: CDR1 LGHNA, CDR2 YSLEER. The CDR3 bases are TGCGCCAGCAGCCAGGAGCCCGGGACCTACAATGAGCAGTTCTTC. It yields the protein CASSQEPGTYNEQFF.

This chain connects TRBV7-2 to TRBJ2-2; D unclear. The CDR3 is 15 amino acids. V lost 3 bases and J 0 bases, leaving 8 bases between the germline ends. The germline V gene has CDR1 SGHTA and CDR2 FQGNSA. The chain's CDR3 is CASSFAYANTGELFF. Written as DNA, the CDR3 is TGTGCCAGCAGCTTCGCCTACGCGAACACCGGGGAGCTGTTTTTT.

This clone showed up just a few times. The genes are TRBV7-2 and TRBJ1-6; possible D gene TRBD1, 5 bases. There are 15 residues in the CDR3. The germline V and J ends were trimmed by 1 base and 10 bases, with 14 bases remaining between them. Per the germline V gene, CDR1 is SGHTA and CDR2 is FQGNSA. CDR3 sequence (DNA): TGTGCCAGCAGCTTAGGGTGGGCTGGGACCTCACCCCTCCACTTT. Translated: CASSLGWAGTSPLHF. Based on the CDR3 plus reference TRBV7-2 and TRBJ1-6, the full variable domain is GAGVSQSPSNKVTEKGKDVELRCDPISGHTALYWYRQSLGQGLEFLIYFQGNSAPDKSGLPSDRFSAERTGGSVSTLTIQRTQQEDSAVYLCASSLGWAGTSPLHFGNGTRLTVT.

This chain links TRBV7-9 with TRBJ2-7; 14 positions match TRBD2. This CDR3 has 15 residues. The trim removed 5 bases at V and 6 bases at J, leaving 6 bases unmatched. Germline V gives CDR1 SEHNR, CDR2 FQNEAQ (reference sequence). DNA for the CDR3: TGTGCCAGCAGCCCCTCCGGGACTAGCGGGGGCGAGCAGTACTTC. Translated, it gives CASSPSGTSGGEQYF.

In the case of this clone: Other DNA sequences of this sample code for an identical CDR3. The chain is built from TRBV6-5 and TRBJ1-1, with D unclear. The germline V and J ends were trimmed by 7 bases and 1 base, with 10 bases remaining between them. This CDR3 is built from 13 residues. Germline V gene data show CDR1 as MNHEY and CDR2 as SVGAGI. The CDR3 DNA reads TGTGCCAGCACCCGAGATGGGAACACTGAAGCTTTCTTT. Translation: CASTRDGNTEAFF.

The J gene is TRBJ2-3, the V gene TRBV6-4; tentatively, D is TRBD2 (7 bases). Trimming left V 2 bases short and J 5 bases short, with 8 bases between. The CDR3 runs to 13 residues. CDR1 is MRHNA and CDR2 is SNTAGT in the germline V gene. The DNA for the CDR3 is TGTGCCAGCAGTGACAGGGGGGGAGATACGCAGTATTTT. Translation gives CASSDRGGDTQYF.

The chain couples TRBV6-6 to TRBJ1-6, with D possibly TRBD1 on 6 matching bases. Trimming left V 5 bases short and J 5 bases short, with 16 bases between. Per the germline V gene, CDR1 is MNHNY and CDR2 is SVGAGI (reference sequence). This CDR3 is built from 16 residues. The CDR3 region has the DNA TGTGCCAGCAGTCTCGGACCTCGGGACAATAATTCACCCCTCCACTTT. The encoded protein is CASSLGPRDNNSPLHF.

The CDR3 protein is CASSPPSGGDYEQYF. CDR3 nucleotides: TGTGCCAGCTCACCACCTAGCGGTGGAGACTACGAGCAGTACTTC. The rearrangement joins TRBV18 to TRBJ2-7; D is possibly TRBD2 (6 bases). Trimming cost V 0 bases and J 3 bases, with 12 bases left between them. Germline CDR1 is KGHSH and CDR2 is LQKENI. CDR3 length equals 15 residues.

The chain uses TRBV7-9 and TRBJ1-1, with TRBD1 as a possible D gene (6 bases). The CDR3 runs to 15 residues. The V and J ends lost 5 bases and 5 bases respectively, with 18 bases between them. Germline CDR1 reads SEHNR; CDR2 reads FQNEAQ (reference sequence). The CDR3 reads CASSPPVGGNTEAFF. The DNA for the CDR3 is TGTGCCAGCAGCCCACCAGTAGGGGGGAATACTGAAGCTTTCTTT.

The rearrangement uses TRBV30 and TRBJ2-7; D is unresolved. The CDR3 spans 13 residues. Trimming pared 4 bases from V and 5 bases from J, leaving 15 bases between. Germline values: CDR1 GTSNPN, CDR2 SVGIG (reference sequence). CDR3 nucleotide sequence: TGTGCCTGGAATATCATGTCTAACAACGAGCAGTACTTC. Translated, it gives CAWNIMSNNEQYF. Variable domain in full (rest from reference TRBV30 and TRBJ2-7): SQTIHQWPATLVQPVGSPLSLECTVEGTSNPNLYWYRQAAGRGLQLLFYSVGIGQISSEVPQNLSASRPQDRQFILSSKKLLLSDSGFYLCAWNIMSNNEQYFGPGTRLTVT.

The chain employs TRBV5-1 and TRBJ2-5; tentatively, D is TRBD2 (5 bases). CDR1 and CDR2 from the germline V gene are SGHRS and YFSETQ. V lost 2 bases and J lost 4, with 9 bases in between. The CDR3 consists of 13 residues. In DNA form, the CDR3 reads TGCGCCAGCAGCTTCGGGATCGGAGAGACCCAGTACTTC. This encodes CASSFGIGETQYF.

The chain employs TRBV4-1 and TRBJ2-5; 9 bases are shared with TRBD2. V shed 3 bases and J 5 bases; nucleotides not matched to a gene: 4. Per germline, CDR1 MGHRA and CDR2 YSYEKL. The CDR3 is 14 amino acids. The CDR3 sequence: CASSQGLARETQYF. CDR3 DNA: TGCGCCAGCAGCCAGGGACTAGCAAGGGAGACCCAGTACTTC.

V and J are TRBV7-2 and TRBJ1-5; D is ambiguous. Trimming removed 2 bases at V and 7 bases at J, with 9 bases between. The CDR3 is made up of 13 amino acids. Germline-derived CDR1 and CDR2 are SGHTA and FQGNSA. The CDR3 nucleotides read TGTGCCAGCAGCTTATCACCACGCCAGCCCCAGCATTTT. Translating it yields CASSLSPRQPQHF.